This TCR beta chain stems from a study of shared clonotypes between healthy human individuals. Broader study findings: Few donors limited the genetic and exposure-history diversity represented.

This CDR3 is built from 15 residues. Germline values: CDR1 MDHEN, CDR2 SYDVKM. The V gene lost 6 bases and the J gene lost 0 bases, with 11 bases spanning the gap. The split of CD4+ cells yielded CD45RA+ naive and CD45RA-negative memory subsets. About this clone: The target antigen is unknown.

Repertoires were generated with immunoSEQ multiplex PCR, while TCRdb's copy carries only in-frame clones and drops some. The sample includes 2 million to 2.5 million clones, 85% to 95% of them seen just once. The chain couples TRBV28 to TRBJ1-4; no definite D call. The specimen sequenced was naive CD4+ T cells from PBMCs. Subset of the sample: CD45RA+ positively selected. This sequence was found in a man younger than 35 in good health. Some clones in this sample may be carry-over from other donors' samples. DNA of the CDR3: TGTGCCAGCAGCCCTTACCATACAACTAATGAAAAACTGTTTTTT. As protein: CASSPYHTTNEKLFF. Drawing the rest from reference TRBV28 and TRBJ1-4, the complete variable domain is DVKVTQSSRYLVKRTGEKVFLECVQDMDHENMFWYRQDPGLGLRLIYFSYDVKMKEKGDIPEGYSVSREKKERFSLILESASTNQTSMYLCASSPYHTTNEKLFFGSGTQLSVL.